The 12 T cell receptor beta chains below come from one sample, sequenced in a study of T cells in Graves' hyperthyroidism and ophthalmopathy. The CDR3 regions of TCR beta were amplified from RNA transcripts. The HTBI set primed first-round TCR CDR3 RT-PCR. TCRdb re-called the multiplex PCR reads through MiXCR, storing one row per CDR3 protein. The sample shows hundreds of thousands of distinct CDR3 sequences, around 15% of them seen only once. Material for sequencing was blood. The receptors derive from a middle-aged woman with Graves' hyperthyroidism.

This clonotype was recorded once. CDR3 sequence reads: CASSLTGQSNTEAFF. The CDR3 DNA reads TGTGCCAGCAGTTTAACCGGACAGTCTAACACTGAAGCTTTCTTT. The chain carries TRBV28 and TRBJ1-1; D is perhaps TRBD1 (6 bases). The CDR3 sequence is 15 residues long. V was shortened by 2 bases and J by 2 bases, with 12 bases between the two germline ends. Germline V lookup: CDR1 MDHEN, CDR2 SYDVKM.

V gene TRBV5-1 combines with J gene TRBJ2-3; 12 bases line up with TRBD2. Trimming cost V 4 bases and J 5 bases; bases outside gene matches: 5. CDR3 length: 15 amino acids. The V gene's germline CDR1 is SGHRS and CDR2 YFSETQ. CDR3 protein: CASSGLAGGKDTQYF. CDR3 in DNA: TGCGCCAGCAGCGGGCTAGCGGGAGGGAAAGATACGCAGTATTTT. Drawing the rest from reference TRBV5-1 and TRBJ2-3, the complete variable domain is KAGVTQTPRYLIKTRGQQVTLSCSPISGHRSVSWYQQTPGQGLQFLFEYFSETQRNKGNFPGRFSGRQFSNSRSEMNVSTLELGDSALYLCASSGLAGGKDTQYFGPGTRLTVL.

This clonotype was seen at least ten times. CDR3 in DNA: TGTGCCAGCAGTTCCGGGGGAACCTACGAGCAGTACTTC. Residues: CASSSGGTYEQYF. The chain joins TRBV28 to TRBJ2-7, with a possible D match to TRBD2 (6 bases). The V gene's germline CDR1 is MDHEN and CDR2 SYDVKM. The V and J ends lost 4 bases and 2 bases respectively, with 9 bases between them. This CDR3 spans 13 amino acids.

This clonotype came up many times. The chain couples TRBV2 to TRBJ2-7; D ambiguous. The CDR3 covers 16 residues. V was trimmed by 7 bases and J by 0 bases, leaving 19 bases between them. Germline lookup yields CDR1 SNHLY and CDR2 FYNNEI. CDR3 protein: CASKKDRTLSSYEQYF. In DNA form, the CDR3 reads TGTGCCAGCAAAAAGGATCGGACGTTGAGCTCCTACGAGCAGTACTTC.

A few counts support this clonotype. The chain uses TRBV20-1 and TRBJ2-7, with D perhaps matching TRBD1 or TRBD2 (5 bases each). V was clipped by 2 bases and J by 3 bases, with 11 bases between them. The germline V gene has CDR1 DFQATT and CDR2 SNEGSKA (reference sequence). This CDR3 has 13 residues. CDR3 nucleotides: TGCAGTGCTAGACGGGGCAAGAGCTACGAGCAGTACTTC. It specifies CSARRGKSYEQYF.

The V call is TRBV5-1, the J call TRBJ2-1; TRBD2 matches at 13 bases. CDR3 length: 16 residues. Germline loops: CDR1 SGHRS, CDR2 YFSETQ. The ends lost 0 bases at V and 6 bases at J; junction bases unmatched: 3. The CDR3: CASSLAGLAGANEQFF. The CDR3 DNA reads TGCGCCAGCAGCTTGGCCGGACTAGCGGGAGCCAATGAGCAGTTCTTC. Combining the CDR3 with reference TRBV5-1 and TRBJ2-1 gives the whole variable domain KAGVTQTPRYLIKTRGQQVTLSCSPISGHRSVSWYQQTPGQGLQFLFEYFSETQRNKGNFPGRFSGRQFSNSRSEMNVSTLELGDSALYLCASSLAGLAGANEQFFGPGTRLTVL.

CDR3 coding DNA: TGTGCCAGCAGCCAATCAGGGGCTAGTGGCTACACCTTC. Encoded protein: CASSQSGASGYTF. The V call is TRBV28, the J call TRBJ1-2; D is possibly TRBD1 (6 bases). This CDR3 comprises 13 residues. V was shortened by 6 bases and J by 7 bases, with 15 bases between the two germline ends. Germline V gives CDR1 MDHEN, CDR2 SYDVKM.

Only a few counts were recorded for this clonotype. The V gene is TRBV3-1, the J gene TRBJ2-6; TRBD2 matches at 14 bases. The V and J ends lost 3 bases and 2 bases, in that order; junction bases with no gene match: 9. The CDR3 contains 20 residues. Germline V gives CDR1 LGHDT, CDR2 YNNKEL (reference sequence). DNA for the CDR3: TGTGCCAGCAGCCATTCCCCCGGGACTAGCGGGAGAGCTGGGGCCAACGTCCTGACTTTC. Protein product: CASSHSPGTSGRAGANVLTF.

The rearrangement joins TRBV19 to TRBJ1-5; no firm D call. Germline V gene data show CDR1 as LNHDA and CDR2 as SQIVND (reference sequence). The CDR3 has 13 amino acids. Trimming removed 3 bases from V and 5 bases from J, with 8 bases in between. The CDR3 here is CASSIARHQPQHF. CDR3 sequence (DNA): TGTGCCAGTAGTATTGCCAGGCATCAGCCCCAGCATTTT.

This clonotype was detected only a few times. In nucleotides, the CDR3 is TGTGCCACCAGTTGGTCCGGGACAGGAACAAACACCGGGGAGCTGTTTTTT. Amino acid sequence: CATSWSGTGTNTGELFF. This chain uses TRBV24-1 with TRBJ2-2, with TRBD1 matching over 8 bases. The germline V gene encodes CDR1 KGHDR and CDR2 SFDVKD. The V and J ends lost 6 bases and 2 bases, in that order; junction bases with no gene match: 10. CDR3 size: 17 residues.

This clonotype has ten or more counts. CDR3 nucleotides: TGCAGCGTACGAACATTCAGCGGGACTAGCGGGAGGGCCTCCAATGAGCAGTTCTTC. Translation: CSVRTFSGTSGRASNEQFF. The rearrangement joins TRBV29-1 to TRBJ2-1, with TRBD2 matching over 16 bases. Germline V gene lookup returns CDR1 SQVTM and CDR2 ANQGSEA. Trimming at V came to 6 bases and at J to 6 bases, leaving 17 bases not matched to a gene. The CDR3 runs 19 residues.

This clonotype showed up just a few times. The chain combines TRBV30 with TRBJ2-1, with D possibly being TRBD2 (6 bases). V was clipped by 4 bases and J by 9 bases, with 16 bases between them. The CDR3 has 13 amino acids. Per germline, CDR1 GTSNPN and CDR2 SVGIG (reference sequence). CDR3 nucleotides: TGTGCCTGGATCAAAGAATACGGGAGTGAGCAGTTCTTC. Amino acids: CAWIKEYGSEQFF.